This T cell receptor beta chain was observed in a study of blood T cell repertoires in COVID-19. Study details: Collection of acute and convalescent COVID-19 samples took place in the United States, Italy and Spain. T cells, B-cell-depleted T cells, or PBMCs supplied cDNA or gDNA.

In the study's own analysis: Reference gene primer amplification in the assay estimated nucleated cell counts. The repertoire was sequenced with immunoSEQ multiplex PCR; TCRdb's copy has only in-frame clones and lacks some. That table is the source of V, J and clone size, and D and trimming were worked out from the DNA. The profile covers some 300,000 clones, with approximately 86% appearing a single time and around 1.4% taken by the ten largest. The trim removed 2 bases at V and 2 bases at J, leaving 4 bases unmatched. The germline V gene has CDR1 KGHSH and CDR2 LQKENI. CDR3 length: 15 amino acids. This sequence was found in a man between 65 and 80 years old with acute or convalescent COVID-19. Sequencing was performed on peripheral blood. V and J are TRBV18 and TRBJ2-3; 7 bases match TRBD2. Here the CDR3 DNA reads TGTGCCAGCTCACCAGGGGGAGGGAACACAGATACGCAGTATTTT. It translates to CASSPGGGNTDTQYF.